This entry features one TCR beta chain sequence. Antigen specificity is unknown. This specimen comes from a study of cytomegalovirus exposure and HLA in healthy donors. Study-level points and caveats: Within the 120 or so validation repertoires, first-cohort TCR clusters tended to co-occur, according to a later analysis. Cytomegalovirus-associated TCR beta chains were listed, numbering some 150.

Germline CDR1 reads GTSNPN; CDR2 reads SVGIG (reference sequence). This CDR3 has 13 amino acids. With 0 bases removed from V and 7 bases from J, the gap between germline ends came to 12 bases. The data were produced by immunoSEQ multiplex PCR, yet TCRdb's version contains in-frame clones alone and is incomplete. This sample has some 170,000 clones, with about 85% found just once. The sample taken for sequencing was PBMCs. The source is a man in his thirties or forties in good health and CMV-seropositive. The chain links TRBV30 to TRBJ1-1; D call uncertain. The CDR3 region has the DNA TGTGCCTGGAGTGTACTAGGACGGTTTGAAGCTTTCTTT. This encodes CAWSVLGRFEAFF.